Each of the 3 T cell receptor beta chains below was sequenced from the same sample in a study of cytomegalovirus exposure and HLA in healthy donors. Both 60 Vbeta primers and 13 Jbeta primers went into the PCR. Sequenced by immunoSEQ multiplex PCR; TCRdb stores in-frame clones only, minus some. The table has roughly 150,000 clones, roughly 80% seen once. Sequencing was performed on PBMCs. Source of these receptors: a male donor in good health and CMV-seronegative.

The chain recombines TRBV5-1 with TRBJ2-5, with D possibly being TRBD1 (5 bases). CDR1 SGHRS and CDR2 YFSETQ come from the germline V gene. This CDR3 is 15 amino acids long. V lost 0 bases and J lost 4, with 13 bases in between. CDR3 nucleotides: TGCGCCAGCAGCTTGGGTCCAGGGATCGGAGAGACCCAGTACTTC. The encoded protein is CASSLGPGIGETQYF.

This clone is a singleton in its sample. The rearrangement links TRBV19 to TRBJ2-1; the match to TRBD2 covers 8 bases. The CDR3 has 14 residues. The germline V gene has CDR1 LNHDA and CDR2 SQIVND (reference sequence). The junction had 0 bases not matched to a gene; V was cut back by 5 bases and J by 0 bases. CDR3 protein: CASSREGSYNEQFF. In nucleotides, the CDR3 is TGTGCCAGTAGTCGGGAGGGCTCCTACAATGAGCAGTTCTTC.

V gene TRBV10-3 combines with J gene TRBJ2-1; weak D call: TRBD2 (5 bases). The CDR3 contains 14 residues. The V gene lost 4 bases and the J gene lost 2 bases, with 9 bases spanning the gap. CDR1 and CDR2 (germline): ENHRY, SYGVKD. The CDR3 nucleotides read TGTGCCATCAGTGTTGAGCGGACCTACAATGAGCAGTTCTTC. This gives the protein CAISVERTYNEQFF.